The clone carrying this TCR beta chain has more than one count but fewer than ten. These data are taken from a study of beta chain features in type 1 diabetes. Expressed TCRB transcripts got sequenced, as all isolated RNA was reverse transcribed. The repertoire was sequenced with immunoSEQ multiplex PCR; TCRdb's copy has only in-frame clones and lacks some. The data contain over 300,000 clones, 8% of them seen just once; the ten biggest clones take up approximately 0.47%. V gave up 4 bases and J gave up 2 bases, with 13 bases separating them. This CDR3 is built from 15 residues. Germline V gene lookup returns CDR1 KGHSH and CDR2 LQKENI.

The sequence was collected from a woman aged 18-29 years in good health. The sample taken for sequencing was central memory CD4+ T cells from blood. The chain recombines TRBV18 with TRBJ2-3; possible D gene TRBD2, 6 bases. The CDR3 here is CASSQNGGITDTQYF. The DNA of the CDR3 is TGTGCCAGCTCACAGAACGGGGGAATCACAGATACGCAGTATTTT.